A single sample is the source of the 10 T cell receptor beta chains below, sequenced in a study of cytomegalovirus exposure and HLA in healthy donors. Primers for the PCR totalled 60 Vbeta and 13 Jbeta. Generated by immunoSEQ multiplex PCR, the TCRdb table keeps only in-frame clones and is missing some. The sample shows 90,000 to 130,000 clones, 65% to 80% of them seen only once. Sequencing used PBMCs. The source of these receptors is a woman aged 55-69 years in good health and CMV-seropositive.

The chain recombines TRBV5-3 with TRBJ1-2, with TRBD1 identical over 9 bases. TRBV5-3 is noted as an ORF with a role that remains uncertain. There are 13 residues in the CDR3. V lost 4 bases and J lost 5; bases outside the gene matches: 3. In nucleotides, the CDR3 is TGTGCCAGAAGCAGACAGGGGGATTATGGCTACACCTTC. Amino acid sequence: CARSRQGDYGYTF.

This clone showed up just once. The chain recombines TRBV6-5 with TRBJ2-1; the D gene is possibly TRBD2 (6 bases). The germline V and J ends were trimmed by 2 bases and 6 bases, with 11 bases remaining between them. This CDR3 has 14 residues. CDR1 MNHEY and CDR2 SVGAGI come from the germline V gene. The chain's CDR3 is CASSYDPTSNEQFF. The CDR3 nucleotides read TGTGCCAGCAGTTACGACCCGACTAGCAATGAGCAGTTCTTC.

This chain joins TRBV29-1 and TRBJ2-3, with 14 nucleotides matching TRBD2. CDR3 length: 14 residues. After removal of 4 bases from V and 4 bases from J, the junction contained 1 base not matched to a gene. CDR1 is SQVTM and CDR2 is ANQGSEA in the germline V gene. Here the CDR3 DNA reads TGCAGCGTTGGACTAGCGGGAGGGTCAGATACGCAGTATTTT. Its protein is CSVGLAGGSDTQYF.

This clone has just one count. The chain has TRBV5-1 and TRBJ1-5; TRBD1 might be the D (5 bases). The CDR3 contains 13 residues. Germline V CDR1 and CDR2: SGHRS, YFSETQ. Trimming pared 4 bases from V and 5 bases from J, leaving 10 bases between. Written as DNA, the CDR3 is TGCGCCAGCAGCCCAGGGTCGGATCAGCCCCAGCATTTT. Its protein is CASSPGSDQPQHF.

The chain combines TRBV7-9 with TRBJ1-3; D is unresolved. CDR3 length: 14 amino acids. Germline assignment: CDR1 SEHNR and CDR2 FQNEAQ (reference sequence). V dropped 3 bases and J dropped 6 bases, with 12 bases sitting between them. The CDR3 nucleotides read TGTGCCAGCAGCTTTAGCCGCGAACAAAACACCATATATTTT. It codes for CASSFSREQNTIYF.

This clone was detected once. V is TRBV10-1 and J is TRBJ2-2; TRBD2 agrees at 7 bases. CDR3 size: 17 residues. In germline, CDR1 is WNHNN, CDR2 SYGVQD (reference sequence). The J segment lost 3 bases and the V segment lost 4 bases, leaving 11 bases of the junction unmatched. CDR3 sequence: CASSAPSGQTDTGELFF. CDR3 bases: TGCGCCAGCAGTGCCCCTAGCGGCCAAACGGACACCGGGGAGCTGTTTTTT.

This clone was found once. The same CDR3 is also encoded by other DNA sequences in this sample. The chain recombines TRBV28 with TRBJ2-7; D gene uncertain. Between the trimmed V and J ends, which lost 3 bases and 3 bases, there was a span of 9 bases. The CDR3 is made up of 13 amino acids. Germline loops: CDR1 MDHEN, CDR2 SYDVKM. The CDR3 spells CASSFGGNYEQYF. The CDR3 region has the DNA TGTGCCAGCAGTTTTGGCGGAAACTACGAGCAGTACTTC. The whole variable domain, remainder taken from reference TRBV28 and TRBJ2-7, is DVKVTQSSRYLVKRTGEKVFLECVQDMDHENMFWYRQDPGLGLRLIYFSYDVKMKEKGDIPEGYSVSREKKERFSLILESASTNQTSMYLCASSFGGNYEQYFGPGTRLTVT.

The chain recombines TRBV6-5 with TRBJ1-3, with a tentative D call TRBD1 (5 bases). This CDR3 spans 16 amino acids. V lost 1 base to trimming and J lost 3 bases, with 13 bases between them. Looked up from germline, CDR1 is MNHEY and CDR2 is SVGAGI. CDR3 loop: CASSYYGGVGGNTIYF. The CDR3 DNA follows: TGTGCCAGCAGTTACTACGGAGGGGTCGGTGGAAACACCATATATTTT.

This chain links TRBV12-5 with TRBJ2-3; a possible D gene is TRBD2 (6 bases). Germline loops: CDR1 LGHNT, CDR2 FRNRAP. The CDR3 extends over 16 amino acids. V was pared by 2 bases and J by 8 bases, with 20 bases between. The CDR3 DNA reads as TGTGCTAGTGGTTTGCCTGGCTATTCTTGGGGAGGTACGCAGTATTTT. It codes for CASGLPGYSWGGTQYF.

The chain combines TRBV7-3 with TRBJ2-2; 12 bases map to TRBD2. V was pared by 0 bases and J by 6 bases, with 2 bases of the junction left unmatched. Germline lookup yields CDR1 SGHTA and CDR2 FQGTGA. The CDR3 length is 16 residues. CDR3 residues: CASSLTLAGGAGELFF. The CDR3 nucleotides are TGTGCCAGCAGCTTAACCCTAGCGGGAGGGGCCGGGGAGCTGTTTTTT.